The 2 T cell receptor beta chains listed next were all sequenced from one sample in a study of CD8+CD57+ T cells in acquired aplastic anemia. According to the study, genomic DNA was the template for TCR beta VDJ and CDR3 profiling. A single record per CDR3 protein comes from TCRdb applying MiXCR to the reads. Here the sample spans roughly 420,000 distinct CDR3 sequences, 65% to 80% being singletons. The sequenced sample was sorted CD4+, CD8+, or CD8+CD57+ T cells (not recorded which) from PBMCs. These receptors originate from a human donor in good health, serving as a control.

Remarks on this clonotype: Its ends do not fully match the called genes, so a read error is possible. In nucleotides, the CDR3 is TGTGCCTGGAGTGTGCTGCAGGTTGGGGGTTCACTCCTCCACTTT. Its translation: CAWSVLQVGGSLLHF. The rearrangement joins TRBV7-3 to TRBJ1-6; D possibly corresponds to TRBD1 (5 bases). This CDR3 has 15 residues. The germline gives CDR1 SGHTA, CDR2 FQGTGA.

There are many counts of this clonotype. V gene TRBV7-2 combines with J gene TRBJ2-3; tentative D call: TRBD1 (9 bases). CDR1 SGHTA and CDR2 FQGNSA come from the germline V gene. Between the trimmed V and J ends, which lost 5 bases and 0 bases, there was a span of 18 bases. The CDR3 consists of 17 residues. CDR3 sequence reads: CASSHRGGTGSTDTQYF. DNA of the CDR3: TGTGCCAGCAGCCACCGGGGGGGGACAGGGAGCACAGATACGCAGTATTTT.